These 10 T cell receptor beta chains were all obtained from the same sample, sequenced in a study of cytomegalovirus exposure and HLA in healthy donors. The PCR made use of 60 Vbeta and 13 Jbeta primers. Here immunoSEQ multiplex PCR was the method, and the copy in TCRdb shows in-frame clones only, minus some. The sample consists of fewer than 200,000 clones, about four fifths of them appearing once. The sequenced material came from PBMCs. Receptor source: a woman between 25 and 40 years old in good health and CMV-seropositive.

The table lists this clone with a few counts. This chain links TRBV28 with TRBJ1-2, with 8 nucleotides matching TRBD1. Germline V gene data show CDR1 as MDHEN and CDR2 as SYDVKM. The junction had 3 bases not matched to a gene; V was cut back by 5 bases and J by 4 bases. This CDR3 is 13 amino acids long. The CDR3 sequence is CASSGQGLYGYTF. In DNA, the CDR3 is TGTGCCAGCAGTGGACAGGGCCTCTATGGCTACACCTTC.

This chain links TRBV19 with TRBJ1-3; 9 bases fit TRBD1. The CDR3 extends over 16 amino acids. V shed 5 bases and J 4 bases; nucleotides not matched to a gene: 9. Germline lookup yields CDR1 LNHDA and CDR2 SQIVND (reference sequence). CDR3 nucleotide sequence: TGTGCCAGTAGTGTACCGGGACAGGGATCCGGAAACACCATATATTTT. This gives the protein CASSVPGQGSGNTIYF.

The genes are TRBV4-2 and TRBJ1-1; D might be TRBD1 (5 bases). V dropped 0 bases and J dropped 3 bases, with 11 bases sitting between them. The CDR3 is made up of 15 amino acids. Germline V gives CDR1 LGHNA, CDR2 YNFKEQ. The CDR3, as DNA: TGTGCCAGCAGCCAAGATCTATGGGGGGACACTGAAGCTTTCTTT. This encodes CASSQDLWGDTEAFF.

This chain joins TRBV4-1 and TRBJ1-1; D is unresolved. V lost 0 bases and J lost 5, with 7 bases in between. CDR3 length equals 13 residues. Germline-derived CDR1 and CDR2 are MGHRA and YSYEKL. In DNA form, the CDR3 reads TGCGCCAGCAGCCAAGATGGCAGGACTGAAGCTTTCTTT. This translates into CASSQDGRTEAFF.

The rearrangement joins TRBV5-1 to TRBJ2-1; TRBD2 agrees at 7 bases. Germline V lookup: CDR1 SGHRS, CDR2 YFSETQ. The CDR3 totals 15 residues. V was pared by 2 bases and J by 1 base, with 3 bases of the junction left unmatched. CDR3: CASSFGGGSYNEQFF. CDR3 in DNA: TGCGCCAGCAGCTTTGGCGGGGGTTCCTACAATGAGCAGTTCTTC.

V is TRBV29-1 and J is TRBJ2-2; weak D call: TRBD2 (5 bases). Germline V CDR1 and CDR2: SQVTM, ANQGSEA. V was cut by 7 bases and J by 3 bases, with 12 bases left in between. The CDR3 runs to 13 residues. The CDR3: CSAPRDYTGELFF. The CDR3 coding sequence is TGCAGCGCCCCGAGGGATTACACCGGGGAGCTGTTTTTT.

The V and J genes are TRBV7-9 and TRBJ1-1; D remains ambiguous. From germline, CDR1 is SEHNR and CDR2 FQNEAQ (reference sequence). This CDR3 comprises 15 residues. Deletions cut 3 bases from V and 1 base from J, with 12 bases between. The CDR3 nucleotides are TGTGCCAGCAGCTTCGAAGCCTCACGGAACACTGAAGCTTTCTTT. Encoded protein: CASSFEASRNTEAFF.

The chain uses TRBV7-9 and TRBJ2-1; possible D gene TRBD2, 5 bases. V shed 3 bases and J shed 6 bases, with 18 bases lying between them. The CDR3 is 16 residues long. The germline gives CDR1 SEHNR, CDR2 FQNEAQ (reference sequence). Here the CDR3 reads CASSFRVGIIPNEQFF. The CDR3 coding sequence is TGTGCCAGCAGCTTTAGGGTCGGGATCATACCCAATGAGCAGTTCTTC.

This chain links TRBV19 with TRBJ2-4; tentatively, D is TRBD1 (5 bases). Looked up from germline, CDR1 is LNHDA and CDR2 is SQIVND (reference sequence). The germline V and J ends were trimmed by 5 bases and 10 bases, with 12 bases remaining between them. The CDR3 consists of 12 residues. The CDR3 sequence is CASSEAGFIQYF. DNA of the CDR3: TGTGCCAGTAGTGAGGCAGGGTTTATTCAGTACTTC.

This sequence joins TRBV27 and TRBJ1-6, with TRBD1 matching 8 bases. Germline CDR1 MNHEY, CDR2 SMNVEV (reference sequence). Trimming cost V 5 bases and J 0 bases; bases outside gene matches: 6. The CDR3 runs to 17 residues. The CDR3 bases are TGTGCCAGCAGTCTGGACAGGGAAAGCTCCTATAATTCACCCCTCCACTTT. It codes for CASSLDRESSYNSPLHF.